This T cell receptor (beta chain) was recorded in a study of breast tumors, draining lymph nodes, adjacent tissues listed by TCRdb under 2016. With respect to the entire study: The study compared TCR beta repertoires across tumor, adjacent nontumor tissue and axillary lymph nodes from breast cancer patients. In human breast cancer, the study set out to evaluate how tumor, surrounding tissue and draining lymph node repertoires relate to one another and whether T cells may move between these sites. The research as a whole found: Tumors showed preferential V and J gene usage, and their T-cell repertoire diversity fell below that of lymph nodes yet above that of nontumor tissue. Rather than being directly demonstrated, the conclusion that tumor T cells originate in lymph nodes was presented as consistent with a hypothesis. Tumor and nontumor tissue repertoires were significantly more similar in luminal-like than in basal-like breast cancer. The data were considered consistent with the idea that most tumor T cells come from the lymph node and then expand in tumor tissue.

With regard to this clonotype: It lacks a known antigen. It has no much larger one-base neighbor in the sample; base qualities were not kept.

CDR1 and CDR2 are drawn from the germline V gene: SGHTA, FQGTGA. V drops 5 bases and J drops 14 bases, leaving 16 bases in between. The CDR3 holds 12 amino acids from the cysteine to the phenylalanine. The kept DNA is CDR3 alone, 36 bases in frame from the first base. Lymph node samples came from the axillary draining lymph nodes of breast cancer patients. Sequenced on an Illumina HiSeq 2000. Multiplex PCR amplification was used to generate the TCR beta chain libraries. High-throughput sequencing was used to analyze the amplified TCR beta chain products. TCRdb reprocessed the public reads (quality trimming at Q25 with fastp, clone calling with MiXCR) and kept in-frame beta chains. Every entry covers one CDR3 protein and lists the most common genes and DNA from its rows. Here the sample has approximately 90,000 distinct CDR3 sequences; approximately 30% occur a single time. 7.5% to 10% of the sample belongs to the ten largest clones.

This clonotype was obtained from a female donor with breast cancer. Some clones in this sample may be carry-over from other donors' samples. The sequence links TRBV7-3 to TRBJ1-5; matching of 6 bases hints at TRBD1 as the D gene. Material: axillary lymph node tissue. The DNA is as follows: TGTGCCAGCAGCCGCGGGGGCGGCTACGAGCATTTT. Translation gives CASSRGGGYEHF.